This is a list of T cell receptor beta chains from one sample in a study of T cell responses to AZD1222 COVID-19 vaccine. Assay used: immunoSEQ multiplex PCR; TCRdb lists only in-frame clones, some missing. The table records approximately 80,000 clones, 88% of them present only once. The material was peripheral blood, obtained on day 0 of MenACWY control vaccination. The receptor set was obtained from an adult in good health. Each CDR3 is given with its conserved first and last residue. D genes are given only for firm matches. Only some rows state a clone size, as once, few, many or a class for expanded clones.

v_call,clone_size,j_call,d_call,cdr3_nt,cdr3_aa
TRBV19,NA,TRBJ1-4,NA,TGTGCCAGTAGTATAGGCCAAGGGAACTACCCAACTAATGAAAAACTGTTTTTT,CASSIGQGNYPTNEKLFF
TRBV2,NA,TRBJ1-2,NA,TGTGCCAGCAGTTACAGGGCGAACTATGGCTACACCTTC,CASSYRANYGYTF
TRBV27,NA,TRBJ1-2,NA,TGTGCCAGCAGTTTAGGGAGCGCCGGGAACTATGGCTACACCTTC,CASSLGSAGNYGYTF
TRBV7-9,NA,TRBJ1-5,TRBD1,TGTGCCAGCAGCTTAGAAGGGGGCAGGGGTCAGCCCCAGCATTTT,CASSLEGGRGQPQHF
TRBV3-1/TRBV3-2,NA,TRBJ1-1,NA,TGTGCCAGCAGCCAAGAGGGGGCTCGCACTGAAGCTTTCTTT,CASSQEGARTEAFF
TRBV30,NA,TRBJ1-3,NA,TGTGCCTGGAGTGTATCGGGAACCACCATATATTTT,CAWSVSGTTIYF
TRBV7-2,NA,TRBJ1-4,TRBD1,TGTGCCAGCAGCCCCCAGGGGGTGGCGACTAATGAAAAACTGTTTTTT,CASSPQGVATNEKLFF
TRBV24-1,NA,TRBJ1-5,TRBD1,TGTGCCACCAGTGATTTTGGGACAGGCCGTTATAGCAATCAGCCCCAGCATTTT,CATSDFGTGRYSNQPQHF
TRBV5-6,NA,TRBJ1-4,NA,TGTGCCAGCAGCACCGGGCCCGATGAAAAACTGTTTTTT,CASSTGPDEKLFF
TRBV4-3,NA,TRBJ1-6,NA,TGCGCCAGCAGCCAAGAGGTAGGGGGGGGTTCACCCCTCCACTTT,CASSQEVGGGSPLHF
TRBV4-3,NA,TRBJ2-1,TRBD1,TGCGCCAGCAGCCAAGGACAGGGGGCTTACAATGAGCAGTTCTTC,CASSQGQGAYNEQFF
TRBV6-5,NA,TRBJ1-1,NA,TGTGCCAGCAGAACAGAGGGGAACACTGAAGCTTTCTTT,CASRTEGNTEAFF
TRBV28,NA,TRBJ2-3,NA,TGTGCCAGCGTCACTATAGGTGGCATACGATCGGCAGATACGCAGTATTTT,CASVTIGGIRSADTQYF
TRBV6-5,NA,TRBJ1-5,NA,TGTGCCAGCAGTCGCGGGGGGACGGTAGATCAGCCCCAGCATTTT,CASSRGGTVDQPQHF
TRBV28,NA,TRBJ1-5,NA,TGTGCCAGCACCAGCCGGGGGCGGGGATCAAATCAGCCCCAGCATTTT,CASTSRGRGSNQPQHF
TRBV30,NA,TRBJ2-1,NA,TGTGCCTGGAGTGTACGAGCCAACAATGAGCAGTTCTTC,CAWSVRANNEQFF
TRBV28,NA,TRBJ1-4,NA,TGTGCCAGCACCCGGGGGGCCCTAGAAAAACTGTTTTTT,CASTRGALEKLFF
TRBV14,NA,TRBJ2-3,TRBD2,TGTGCCAGCAGCTTGGGACTAGCGTATGGAGATACGCAGTATTTT,CASSLGLAYGDTQYF
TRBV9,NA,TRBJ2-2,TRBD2,TGTGCCAGCAGCGTAGCTACAACCAGCGGGGGGGCAGACGGGGAGCTGTTTTTT,CASSVATTSGGADGELFF
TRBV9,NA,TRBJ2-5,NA,TGTGCCAGCAGCGTAGCCTCCAGCGAAGAGACCCAGTACTTC,CASSVASSEETQYF
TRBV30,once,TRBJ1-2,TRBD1,TGTGCCTGGGGTCGGCCAGGGGGACCCTATGGCTACACCTTC,CAWGRPGGPYGYTF
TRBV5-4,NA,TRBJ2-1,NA,TGTGCCAGCAGCTTGGGGGGAAAGGGGGGCCGGAATGAGCAGTTCTTC,CASSLGGKGGRNEQFF
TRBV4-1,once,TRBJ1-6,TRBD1,TGCGCCAGCAGCCAGGACAGGGGTGTGACGGGATCACCCCTCCACTTT,CASSQDRGVTGSPLHF
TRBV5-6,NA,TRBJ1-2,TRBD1,TGTGCCAGCAGGTTGTACGGCCCCCACAGGGGGCTTTATGGCTACACCTTC,CASRLYGPHRGLYGYTF
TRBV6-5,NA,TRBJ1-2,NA,TGTGCCAGCAGAAACCGGGACGTAGATGGCTACACCTTC,CASRNRDVDGYTF
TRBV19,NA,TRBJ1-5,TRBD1,TGTGCCAGTAGTAATTCAAGGACAGGGAACAATCAGCCCCAGCATTTT,CASSNSRTGNNQPQHF
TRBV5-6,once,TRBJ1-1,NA,TGTGCCAGCAGCTTCTCCGGGACTGAAGAAGCTTTCTTT,CASSFSGTEEAFF
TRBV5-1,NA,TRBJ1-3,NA,TGCGCCAGCAGCTTGGAGGGGAGCGGAAACACCATATATTTT,CASSLEGSGNTIYF
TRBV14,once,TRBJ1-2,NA,TGTGCCAGCAGCCAAGGAGGGTATGGCTACACCTTC,CASSQGGYGYTF
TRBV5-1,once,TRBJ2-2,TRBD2,TGCGCCAGCAGCCCCTTCGGGGGGATTAAGAACACCGGGGAGCTGTTTTTT,CASSPFGGIKNTGELFF
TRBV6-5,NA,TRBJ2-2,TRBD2,TGTGCCAGCAAGCGGATCCGGGGGGCCGGGGAGCTGTTTTTT,CASKRIRGAGELFF
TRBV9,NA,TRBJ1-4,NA,TGTGCCAGCAGCGTAGAGGTCAGGCGTAATGAAAAACTGTTTTTT,CASSVEVRRNEKLFF
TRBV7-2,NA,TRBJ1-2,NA,TGTGCCAGCAGCTTAATACGGTCCGGGTCGATTGAGGGCTACACCTTC,CASSLIRSGSIEGYTF
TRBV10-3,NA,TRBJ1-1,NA,TGTGCCATCAGGCGGGACCCGTCGGGGCTCGGGGAAGCTTTCTTT,CAIRRDPSGLGEAFF
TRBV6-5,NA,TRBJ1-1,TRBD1,TGTGCCAGCAGCTCGATAGGGACAGGGAACACTGAAGCTTTCTTT,CASSSIGTGNTEAFF
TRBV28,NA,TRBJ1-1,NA,TGTGCCAGCAGTTTAGGCGGCAGGGGAACTGAAGCTTTCTTT,CASSLGGRGTEAFF
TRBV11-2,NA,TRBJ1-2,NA,TGTGCCAGCAGCTTAGATGGGGGATATAGCCGTTGGAATAACTATGGCTACACCTTC,CASSLDGGYSRWNNYGYTF
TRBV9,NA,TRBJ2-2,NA,TGTGCCAGCAGCCCCCACGGCAGAGGGGAGCTGTTTTTT,CASSPHGRGELFF
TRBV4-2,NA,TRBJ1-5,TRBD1,TGTGCCAGCAGCCAAGATGCAGGGGGTAATCAGCCCCAGCATTTT,CASSQDAGGNQPQHF
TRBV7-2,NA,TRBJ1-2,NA,TGTGCCAGCAGCTTAGCCCCGGGACAACATTACTATGGCTACACCTTC,CASSLAPGQHYYGYTF
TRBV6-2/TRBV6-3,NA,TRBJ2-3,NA,TGTGCCAGCAGTTTCTCAGGGCGTGGGACAGATACGCAGTATTTT,CASSFSGRGTDTQYF
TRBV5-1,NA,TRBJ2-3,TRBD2,TGCGCCAGCAGCTTGGACTCGGGAGGAGATACGCAGTATTTT,CASSLDSGGDTQYF